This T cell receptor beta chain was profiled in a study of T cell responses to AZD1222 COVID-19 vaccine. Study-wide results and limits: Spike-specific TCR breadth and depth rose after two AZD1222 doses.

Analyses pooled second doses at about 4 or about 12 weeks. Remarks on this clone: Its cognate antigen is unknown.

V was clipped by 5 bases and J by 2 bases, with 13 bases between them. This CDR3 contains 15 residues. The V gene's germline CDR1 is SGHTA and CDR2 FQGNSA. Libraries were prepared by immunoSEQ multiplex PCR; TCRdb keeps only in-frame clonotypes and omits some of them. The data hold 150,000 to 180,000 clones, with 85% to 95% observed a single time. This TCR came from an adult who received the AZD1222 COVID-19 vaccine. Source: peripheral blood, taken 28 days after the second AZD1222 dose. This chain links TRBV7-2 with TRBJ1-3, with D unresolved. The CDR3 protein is CASSPRLVPGNTIYF. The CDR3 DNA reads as TGTGCCAGCAGCCCCCGATTAGTTCCTGGAAACACCATATATTTT.